The rows below give T cell receptor beta chains drawn from one sample of a study of cytomegalovirus exposure and HLA in healthy donors. This table comes from immunoSEQ multiplex PCR, and its TCRdb copy is limited to in-frame clones, with some not included. Altogether over 130,000 clones are present, 85% to 90% being singletons, with the ten largest covering approximately 10%. Sequences were obtained from PBMCs. All receptors come from a man in his late teens or twenties in good health and CMV-seropositive. CDR3s include the opening cysteine and the closing phenylalanine or tryptophan. D genes are given only for firm matches.

V	D	J	CDR3
TRBV9	TRBD1	TRBJ2-7	CASSLRDSYEQYF
TRBV30	TRBD1	TRBJ1-2	CAWAGPGQGKSGYTF
TRBV12-5	.	TRBJ2-1	CASGLVQGSYNEQFF
TRBV14	.	TRBJ1-2	CASSQESRVYTF
TRBV5-4	TRBD1	TRBJ2-1	CASSTGQGEYNEQFF
TRBV30	.	TRBJ1-6	CAWVAGKGTPLHF
TRBV6-5	.	TRBJ2-1	CASSSGTLASDEQFF
TRBV6-1	TRBD2	TRBJ2-3	CASSEGIAGSDTQYF
TRBV12-5	TRBD2	TRBJ2-7	CASGFQGRSSGSYEQYF
TRBV5-8	TRBD1	TRBJ2-7	CASSSHRGREQYF
TRBV5-4	TRBD1	TRBJ2-7	CASSQGGAAYEQYF
TRBV4-2	TRBD1	TRBJ1-2	CASSQDTGTGRSGYTF